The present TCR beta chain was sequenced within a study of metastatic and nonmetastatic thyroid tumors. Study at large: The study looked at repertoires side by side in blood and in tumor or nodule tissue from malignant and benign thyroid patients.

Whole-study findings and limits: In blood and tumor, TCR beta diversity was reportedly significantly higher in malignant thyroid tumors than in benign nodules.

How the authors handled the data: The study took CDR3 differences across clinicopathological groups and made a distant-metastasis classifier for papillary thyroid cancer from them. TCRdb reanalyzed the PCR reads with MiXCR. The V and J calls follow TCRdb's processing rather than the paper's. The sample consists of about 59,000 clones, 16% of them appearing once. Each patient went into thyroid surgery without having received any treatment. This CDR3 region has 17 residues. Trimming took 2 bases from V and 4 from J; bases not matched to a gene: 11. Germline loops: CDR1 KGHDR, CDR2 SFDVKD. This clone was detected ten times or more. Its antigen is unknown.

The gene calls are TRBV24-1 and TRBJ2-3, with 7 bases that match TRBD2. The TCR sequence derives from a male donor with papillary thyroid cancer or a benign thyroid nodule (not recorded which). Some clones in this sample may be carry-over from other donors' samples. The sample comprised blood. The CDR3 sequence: CATSDSPRAGWADTQYF. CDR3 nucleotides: TGTGCCACCAGTGATTCCCCAAGAGCGGGATGGGCAGATACGCAGTATTTT.